This T cell receptor beta chain was documented in a study of T cells in Graves' hyperthyroidism and ophthalmopathy. This clonotype was picked up a small number of times. Per germline, CDR1 LNHDA and CDR2 SQIVND (reference sequence). This CDR3 spans 13 amino acids. V gave up 7 bases and J gave up 8 bases; unmatched junction bases: 10. TCR beta CDR3 region amplification was performed from RNA transcripts. When the TCR CDR3 underwent first-round RT-PCR, the HTBI primer set was used. TCRdb re-derived calls from the multiplex PCR reads in MiXCR, one entry per CDR3 protein. The repertoire includes about 400,000 distinct CDR3 sequences, over 13% of them detected once, and 25% to 30% sits in the top ten. Those patients with uncontrolled infection, other autoimmune disease, pregnancy or lactation were excluded.

The genes are TRBV19 and TRBJ2-7, with TRBD2 matching over 8 bases. The sequenced material came from blood. The TCR sequence derives from a man aged 50 to 60 with Graves' ophthalmopathy. CDR3: CASNAGGPSQQYF. The CDR3 nucleotides read TGTGCCAGTAATGCGGGAGGCCCCAGCCAGCAGTACTTC. The variable domain in full, completed from reference TRBV19 and TRBJ2-7, reads DGGITQSPKYLFRKEGQNVTLSCEQNLNHDAMYWYRQDPGQGLRLIYYSQIVNDFQKGDIAEGYSVSREKKESFPLTVTSAQKNPTAFYLCASNAGGPSQQYFGPGTRLTVT.